This entry features one TCR beta chain sequence. What it recognizes is unknown. Generated by immunoSEQ multiplex PCR, the TCRdb table keeps only in-frame clones and is missing some. There are fewer than 200,000 clones in the sample; 92% occur only once, and about 4.6% lies in the top ten. This CDR3 contains 17 residues. Germline CDR1 is LGHNT and CDR2 is FRNRAP. V trimming: 6 bases; J trimming: 4 bases; junction bases outside the gene matches: 11. The data derive from a study of T cell responses to AZD1222 COVID-19 vaccine. Findings and caveats of the study: The donor cohort was predominantly white British with a female majority, and clonal diversity may have been underestimated.

Sequenced here: peripheral blood, sampled on day 0 of MenACWY control vaccination. The chain recombines TRBV12-5 with TRBJ1-4; TRBD1 matches at 10 bases. The sequence came from an adult in good health. The CDR3 DNA reads TGTGCTAGTGGACCTCCCAGAGGACAGGGGGGTAATGAAAAACTGTTTTTT. This translates into CASGPPRGQGGNEKLFF.